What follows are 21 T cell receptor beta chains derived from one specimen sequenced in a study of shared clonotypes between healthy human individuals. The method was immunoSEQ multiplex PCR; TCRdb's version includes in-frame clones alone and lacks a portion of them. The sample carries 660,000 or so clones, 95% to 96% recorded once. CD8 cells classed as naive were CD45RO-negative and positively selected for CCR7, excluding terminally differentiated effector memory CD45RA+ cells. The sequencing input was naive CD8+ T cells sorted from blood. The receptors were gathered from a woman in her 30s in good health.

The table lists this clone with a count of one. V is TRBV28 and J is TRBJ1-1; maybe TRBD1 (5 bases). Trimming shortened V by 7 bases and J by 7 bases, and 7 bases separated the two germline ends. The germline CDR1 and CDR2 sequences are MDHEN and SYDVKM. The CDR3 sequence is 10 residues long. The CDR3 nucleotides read TGTGCCAGCAAGGGGAATGAAGCTTTCTTT. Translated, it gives CASKGNEAFF.

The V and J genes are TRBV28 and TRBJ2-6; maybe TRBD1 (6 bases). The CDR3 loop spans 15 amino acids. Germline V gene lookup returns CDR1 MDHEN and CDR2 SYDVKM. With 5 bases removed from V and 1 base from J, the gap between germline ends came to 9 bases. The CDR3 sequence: CASSPRGSGANVLTF. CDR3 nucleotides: TGTGCCAGCAGTCCCAGGGGTTCTGGGGCCAACGTCCTGACTTTC.

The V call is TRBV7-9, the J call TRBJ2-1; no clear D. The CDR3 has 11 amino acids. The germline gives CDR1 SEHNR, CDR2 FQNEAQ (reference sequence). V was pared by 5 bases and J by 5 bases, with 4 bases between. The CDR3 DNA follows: TGTGCCAGCAGCATGGACAATGAGCAGTTCTTC. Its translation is CASSMDNEQFF.

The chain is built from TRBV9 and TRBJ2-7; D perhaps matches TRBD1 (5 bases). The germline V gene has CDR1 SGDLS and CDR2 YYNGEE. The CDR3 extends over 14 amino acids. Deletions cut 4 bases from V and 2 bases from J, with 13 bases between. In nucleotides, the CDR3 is TGTGCCAGCAGCTTTAACGACAGCCCCTACGAGCAGTACTTC. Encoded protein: CASSFNDSPYEQYF.

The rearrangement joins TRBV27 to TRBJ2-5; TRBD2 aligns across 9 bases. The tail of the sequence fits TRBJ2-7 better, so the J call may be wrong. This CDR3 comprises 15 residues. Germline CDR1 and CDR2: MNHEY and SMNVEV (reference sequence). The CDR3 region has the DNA TGTGCCAGCAGTTTATCGGGGACTAGCAACCACGAGCAGTACTTC. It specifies CASSLSGTSNHEQYF.

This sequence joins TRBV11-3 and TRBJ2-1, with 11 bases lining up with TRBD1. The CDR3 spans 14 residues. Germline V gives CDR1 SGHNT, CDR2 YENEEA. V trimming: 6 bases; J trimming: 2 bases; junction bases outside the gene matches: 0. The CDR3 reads CASRGQGAYNEQFF. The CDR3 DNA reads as TGTGCCAGCAGGGGACAGGGGGCCTACAATGAGCAGTTCTTC.

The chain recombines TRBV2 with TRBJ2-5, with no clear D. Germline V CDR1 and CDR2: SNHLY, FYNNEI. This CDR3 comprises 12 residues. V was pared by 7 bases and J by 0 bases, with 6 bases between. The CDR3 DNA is TGTGCCAGCACGGAGTACCAAGAGACCCAGTACTTC. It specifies CASTEYQETQYF.

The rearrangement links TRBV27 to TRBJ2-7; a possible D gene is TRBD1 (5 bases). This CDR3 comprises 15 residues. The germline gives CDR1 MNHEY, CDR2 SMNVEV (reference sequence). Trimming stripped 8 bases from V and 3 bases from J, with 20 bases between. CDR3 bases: TGTGCCAGCTGTCACAGCAGGGTTTGGTGCTACGAGCAGTACTTC. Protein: CASCHSRVWCYEQYF.

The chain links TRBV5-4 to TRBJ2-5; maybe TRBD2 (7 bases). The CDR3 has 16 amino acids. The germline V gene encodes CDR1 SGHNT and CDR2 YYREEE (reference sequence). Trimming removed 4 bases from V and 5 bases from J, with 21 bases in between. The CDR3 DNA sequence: TGTGCCAGCAGCAGTCTCGATGGGGGGCGGGAGGAGACCCAGTACTTC. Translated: CASSSLDGGREETQYF.

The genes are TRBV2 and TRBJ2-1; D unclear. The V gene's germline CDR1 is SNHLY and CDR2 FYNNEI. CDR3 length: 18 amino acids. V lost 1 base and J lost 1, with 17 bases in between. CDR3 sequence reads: CASSEGLGARPSYNEQFF. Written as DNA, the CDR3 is TGTGCCAGCAGTGAAGGCCTGGGTGCTCGCCCTTCCTACAATGAGCAGTTCTTC.

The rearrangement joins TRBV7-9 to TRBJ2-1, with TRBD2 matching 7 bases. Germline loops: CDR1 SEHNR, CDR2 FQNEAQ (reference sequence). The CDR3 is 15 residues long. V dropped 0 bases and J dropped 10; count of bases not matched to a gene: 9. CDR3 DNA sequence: TGTGCCAGCAGCTTAGCGGGAGGGCCGATTGAGGAGCAGTTCTTC. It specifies CASSLAGGPIEEQFF.

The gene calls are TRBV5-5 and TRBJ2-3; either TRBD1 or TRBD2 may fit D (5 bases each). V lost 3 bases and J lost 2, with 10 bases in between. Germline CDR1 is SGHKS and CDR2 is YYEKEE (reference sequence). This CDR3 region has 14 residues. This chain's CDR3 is CASSSEGNTDTQYF. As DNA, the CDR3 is TGTGCCAGCAGCTCCGAGGGGAACACAGATACGCAGTATTTT.

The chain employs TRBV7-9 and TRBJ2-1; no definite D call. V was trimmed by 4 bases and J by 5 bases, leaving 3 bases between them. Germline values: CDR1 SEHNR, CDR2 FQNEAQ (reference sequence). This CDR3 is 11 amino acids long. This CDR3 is CASSWDNEQFF. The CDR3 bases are TGTGCCAGCAGCTGGGACAATGAGCAGTTCTTC.

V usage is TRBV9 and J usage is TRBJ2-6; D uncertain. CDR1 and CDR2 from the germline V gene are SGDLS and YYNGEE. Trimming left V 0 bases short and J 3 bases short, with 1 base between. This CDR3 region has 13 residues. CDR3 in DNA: TGTGCCAGCAGCGTAGATGGGGCCAACGTCCTGACTTTC. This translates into CASSVDGANVLTF. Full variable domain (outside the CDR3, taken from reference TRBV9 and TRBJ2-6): DSGVTQTPKHLITATGQRVTLRCSPRSGDLSVYWYQQSLDQGLQFLIQYYNGEERAKGNILERFSAQQFPDLHSELNLSSLELGDSALYFCASSVDGANVLTFGAGSRLTVL.

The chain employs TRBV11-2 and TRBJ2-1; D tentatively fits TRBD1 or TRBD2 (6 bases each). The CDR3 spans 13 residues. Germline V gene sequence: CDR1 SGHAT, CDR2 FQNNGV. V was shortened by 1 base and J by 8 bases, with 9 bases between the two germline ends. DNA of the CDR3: TGTGCCAGCAGCTTAGTGGGGGGCGATGAGCAGTTCTTC. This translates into CASSLVGGDEQFF.

DNA of the CDR3: TGTGCCAGCAGCTTAGTTGGGGATGAGCAGTTCTTC. The encoded protein is CASSLVGDEQFF. The chain carries TRBV13 and TRBJ2-1; unclear D gene. CDR3 length equals 12 residues. The V and J ends lost 1 base and 8 bases respectively, with 6 bases between them. CDR1 PRHDT and CDR2 FYEKMQ come from the germline V gene (reference sequence).

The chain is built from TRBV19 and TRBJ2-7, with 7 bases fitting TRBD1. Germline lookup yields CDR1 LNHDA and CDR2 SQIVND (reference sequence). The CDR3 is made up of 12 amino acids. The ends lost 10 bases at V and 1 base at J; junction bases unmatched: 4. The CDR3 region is CATADRSYEQYF. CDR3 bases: TGTGCCACCGCGGACAGGTCCTACGAGCAGTACTTC.

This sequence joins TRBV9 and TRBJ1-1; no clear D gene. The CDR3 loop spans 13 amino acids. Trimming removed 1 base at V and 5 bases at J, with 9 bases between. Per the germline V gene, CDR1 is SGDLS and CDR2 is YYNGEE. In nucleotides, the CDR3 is TGTGCCAGCAGCGTAAGGGCGGGGACTGAAGCTTTCTTT. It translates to CASSVRAGTEAFF.

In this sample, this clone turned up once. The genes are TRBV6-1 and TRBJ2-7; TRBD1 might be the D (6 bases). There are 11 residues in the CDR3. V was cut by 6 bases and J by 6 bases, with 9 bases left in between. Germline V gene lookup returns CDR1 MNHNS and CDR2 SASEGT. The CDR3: CASRDSFEQYF. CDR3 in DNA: TGTGCCAGCAGGGACAGTTTCGAGCAGTACTTC.

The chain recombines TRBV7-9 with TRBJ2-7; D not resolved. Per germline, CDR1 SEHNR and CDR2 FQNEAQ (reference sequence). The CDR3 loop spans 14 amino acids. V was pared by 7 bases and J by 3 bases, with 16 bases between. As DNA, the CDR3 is TGTGCCAGCACCGATTTGCACAAGGGCTACGAGCAGTACTTC. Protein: CASTDLHKGYEQYF.

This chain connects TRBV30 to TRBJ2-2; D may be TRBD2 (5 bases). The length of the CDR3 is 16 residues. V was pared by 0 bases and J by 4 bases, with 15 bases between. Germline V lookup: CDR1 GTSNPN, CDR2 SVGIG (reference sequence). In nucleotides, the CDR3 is TGTGCCTGGAGTGTATTTGGAGTCGGGATCACCGGGGAGCTGTTTTTT. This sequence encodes CAWSVFGVGITGELFF.